This TCR beta chain originates from a study of control samples from healthy donors and cancer patients. Germline V gene sequence: CDR1 KGHSH, CDR2 LQKENI. The CDR3 is made up of 15 amino acids. V dropped 3 bases and J dropped 1 base, with 9 bases sitting between them. Here immunoSEQ multiplex PCR was the method, and the copy in TCRdb shows in-frame clones only, minus some. The data contain 10,000 to 15,000 clones, roughly 90% of them singletons. The chain joins TRBV18 to TRBJ2-2; unclear D gene. The receptor was derived from a male donor with melanoma. The material sequenced was formalin-fixed, paraffin-embedded tissue. The CDR3 region is CASSPLAQNTGELFF. As DNA, the CDR3 is TGTGCCAGCTCACCGCTTGCCCAGAACACCGGGGAGCTGTTTTTT.